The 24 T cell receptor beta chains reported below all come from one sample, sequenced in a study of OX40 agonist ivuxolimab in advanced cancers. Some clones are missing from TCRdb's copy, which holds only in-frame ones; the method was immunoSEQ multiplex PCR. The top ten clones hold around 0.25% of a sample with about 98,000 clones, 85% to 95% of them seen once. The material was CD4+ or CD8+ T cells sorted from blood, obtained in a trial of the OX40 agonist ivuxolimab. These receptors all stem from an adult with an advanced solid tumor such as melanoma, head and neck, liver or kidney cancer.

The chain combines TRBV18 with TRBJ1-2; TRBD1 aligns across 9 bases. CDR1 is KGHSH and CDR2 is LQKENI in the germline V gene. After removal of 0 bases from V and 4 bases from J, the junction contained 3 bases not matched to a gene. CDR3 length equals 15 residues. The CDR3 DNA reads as TGTGCCAGCTCACCACCGGACAGGGGAGGCTATGGCTACACCTTC. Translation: CASSPPDRGGYGYTF.

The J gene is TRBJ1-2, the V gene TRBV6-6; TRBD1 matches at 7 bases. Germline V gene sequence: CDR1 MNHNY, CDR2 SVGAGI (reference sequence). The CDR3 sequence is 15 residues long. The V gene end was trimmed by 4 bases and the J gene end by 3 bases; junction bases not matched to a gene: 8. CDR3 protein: CASSFQITGDYGYTF. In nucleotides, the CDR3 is TGTGCCAGCAGTTTCCAGATTACAGGGGACTATGGCTACACCTTC.

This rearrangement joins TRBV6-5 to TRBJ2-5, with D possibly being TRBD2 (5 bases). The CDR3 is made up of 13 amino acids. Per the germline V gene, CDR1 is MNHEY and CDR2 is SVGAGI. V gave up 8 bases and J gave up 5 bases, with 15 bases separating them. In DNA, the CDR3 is TGTGCCAGCCTTACCCCGGGGTCGGAGACCCAGTACTTC. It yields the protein CASLTPGSETQYF.

The CDR3 here is CASKVITDTQYF. CDR3 sequence (DNA): TGTGCCAGCAAGGTAATCACAGATACGCAGTATTTT. The J gene is TRBJ2-3, the V gene TRBV2; D gene ambiguous. V gave up 7 bases and J gave up 2 bases, with 7 bases separating them. Germline V gene sequence: CDR1 SNHLY, CDR2 FYNNEI. This CDR3 region has 12 residues.

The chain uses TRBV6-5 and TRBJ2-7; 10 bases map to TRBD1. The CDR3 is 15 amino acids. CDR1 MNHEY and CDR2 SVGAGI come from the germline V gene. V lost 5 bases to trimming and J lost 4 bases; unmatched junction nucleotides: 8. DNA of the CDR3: TGTGCCAGCAGTCGACCGGGACAGGGGAATTACGAGCAGTACTTC. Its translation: CASSRPGQGNYEQYF.

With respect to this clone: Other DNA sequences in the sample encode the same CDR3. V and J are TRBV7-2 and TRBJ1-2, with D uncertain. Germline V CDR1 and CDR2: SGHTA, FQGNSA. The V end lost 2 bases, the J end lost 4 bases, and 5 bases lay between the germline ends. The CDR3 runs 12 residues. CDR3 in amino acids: CASSLRSYGYTF. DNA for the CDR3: TGTGCCAGCAGCTTACGGAGCTATGGCTACACCTTC.

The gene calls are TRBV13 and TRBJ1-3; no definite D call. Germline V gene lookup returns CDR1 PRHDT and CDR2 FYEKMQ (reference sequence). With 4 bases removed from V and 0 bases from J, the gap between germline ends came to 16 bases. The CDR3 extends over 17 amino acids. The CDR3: CASSSALGRSSGNTIYF. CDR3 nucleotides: TGTGCCAGCAGCTCAGCACTCGGGCGTAGCTCTGGAAACACCATATATTTT.

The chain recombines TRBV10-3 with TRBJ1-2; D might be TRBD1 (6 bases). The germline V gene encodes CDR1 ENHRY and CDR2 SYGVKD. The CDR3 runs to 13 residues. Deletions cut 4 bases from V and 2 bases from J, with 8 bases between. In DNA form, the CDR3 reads TGTGCCATCAGTGGACAGGTCAACTATGGCTACACCTTC. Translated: CAISGQVNYGYTF.

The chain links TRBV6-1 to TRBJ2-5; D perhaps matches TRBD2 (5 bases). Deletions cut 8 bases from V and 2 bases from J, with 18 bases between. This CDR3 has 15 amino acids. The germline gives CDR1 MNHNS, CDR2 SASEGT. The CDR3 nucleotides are TGTGCCAGCTTTCCCTACGGGAACATACAAGAGACCCAGTACTTC. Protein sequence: CASFPYGNIQETQYF.

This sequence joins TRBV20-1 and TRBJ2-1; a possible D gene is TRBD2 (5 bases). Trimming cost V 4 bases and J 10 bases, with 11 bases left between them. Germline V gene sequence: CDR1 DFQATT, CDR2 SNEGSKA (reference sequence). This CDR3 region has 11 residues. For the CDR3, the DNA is TGCAGTGCTAAGAGGTCGGGAGAGCAGTTCTTC. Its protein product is CSAKRSGEQFF.

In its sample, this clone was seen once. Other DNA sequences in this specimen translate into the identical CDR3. This chain's CDR3 is CASSASGGYYNEQFF. CDR3 coding DNA: TGTGCCAGCAGCGCCAGCGGGGGGTACTACAATGAGCAGTTCTTC. The V call is TRBV9, the J call TRBJ2-1, with 9 positions matching TRBD2. The CDR3 extends over 15 amino acids. CDR1 is SGDLS, CDR2 YYNGEE, per germline. The J segment lost 3 bases and the V segment lost 3 bases, leaving 4 bases of the junction unmatched.

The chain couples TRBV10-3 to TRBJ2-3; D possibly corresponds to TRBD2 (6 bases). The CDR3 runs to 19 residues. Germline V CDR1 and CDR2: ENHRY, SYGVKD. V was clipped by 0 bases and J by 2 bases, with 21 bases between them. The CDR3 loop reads CAISESRTASARNTDTQYF. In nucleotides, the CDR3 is TGTGCCATCAGTGAGTCGAGAACAGCTAGCGCAAGGAACACAGATACGCAGTATTTT.

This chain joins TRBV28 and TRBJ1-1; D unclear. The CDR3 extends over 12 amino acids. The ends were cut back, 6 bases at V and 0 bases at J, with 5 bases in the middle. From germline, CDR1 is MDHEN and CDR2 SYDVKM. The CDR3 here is CASRSVNTEAFF. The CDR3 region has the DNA TGTGCCAGCAGGTCTGTGAACACTGAAGCTTTCTTT.

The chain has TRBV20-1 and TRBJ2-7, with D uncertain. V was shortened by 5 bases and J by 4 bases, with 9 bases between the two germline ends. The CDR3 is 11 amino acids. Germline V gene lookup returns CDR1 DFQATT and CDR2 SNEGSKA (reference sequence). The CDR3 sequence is CSALGLYEQYF. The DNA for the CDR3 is TGCAGTGCTCTTGGGTTGTACGAGCAGTACTTC.

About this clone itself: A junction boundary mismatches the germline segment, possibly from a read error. CDR3 nucleotides: TGTGCCAGCAGTCGCCGGGACAGGGTAACGTTC. Protein product: CASSRRDRVTF. The chain couples TRBV28 to TRBJ2-7, with 9 bases lining up with TRBD1. The germline V gene encodes CDR1 MDHEN and CDR2 SYDVKM. This CDR3 contains 11 residues.

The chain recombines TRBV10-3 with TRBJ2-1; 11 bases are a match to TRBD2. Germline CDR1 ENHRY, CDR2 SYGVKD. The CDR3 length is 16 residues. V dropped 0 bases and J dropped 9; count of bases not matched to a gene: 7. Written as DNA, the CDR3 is TGTGCCATCAGTGAGTCGATAGCGGGAGGGCCAGGTGAGCAGTTCTTC. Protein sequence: CAISESIAGGPGEQFF.

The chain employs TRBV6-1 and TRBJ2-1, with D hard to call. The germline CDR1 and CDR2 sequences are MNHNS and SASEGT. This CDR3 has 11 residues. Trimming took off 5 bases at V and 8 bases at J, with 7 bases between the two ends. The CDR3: CASSYLYEQFF. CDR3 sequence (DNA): TGTGCCAGCAGTTACCTCTATGAGCAGTTCTTC.

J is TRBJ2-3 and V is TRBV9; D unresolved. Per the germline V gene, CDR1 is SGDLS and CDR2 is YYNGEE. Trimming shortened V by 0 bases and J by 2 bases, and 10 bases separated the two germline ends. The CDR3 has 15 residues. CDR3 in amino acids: CASSVASTFTDTQYF. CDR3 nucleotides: TGTGCCAGCAGCGTAGCCTCGACGTTCACAGATACGCAGTATTTT.

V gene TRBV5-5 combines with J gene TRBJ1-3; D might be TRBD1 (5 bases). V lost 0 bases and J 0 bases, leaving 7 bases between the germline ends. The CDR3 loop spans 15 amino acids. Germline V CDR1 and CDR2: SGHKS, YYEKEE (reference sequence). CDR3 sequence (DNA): TGTGCCAGCAGCTTGGCCGGGGCCTCTGGAAACACCATATATTTT. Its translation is CASSLAGASGNTIYF.

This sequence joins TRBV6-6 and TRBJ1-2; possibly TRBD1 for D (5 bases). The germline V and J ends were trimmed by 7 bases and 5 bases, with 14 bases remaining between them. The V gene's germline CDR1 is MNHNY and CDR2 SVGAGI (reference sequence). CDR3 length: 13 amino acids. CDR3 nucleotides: TGTGCCAGCACCCCTCAGGGAGATTATGGCTACACCTTC. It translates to CASTPQGDYGYTF.

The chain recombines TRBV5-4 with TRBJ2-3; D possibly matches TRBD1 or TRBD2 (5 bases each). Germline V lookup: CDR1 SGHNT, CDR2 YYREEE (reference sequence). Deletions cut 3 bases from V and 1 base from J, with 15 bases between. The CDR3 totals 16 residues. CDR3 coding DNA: TGTGCCAGCAGCTCGGGACCCCTAGCAGGCACAGATACGCAGTATTTT. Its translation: CASSSGPLAGTDTQYF.

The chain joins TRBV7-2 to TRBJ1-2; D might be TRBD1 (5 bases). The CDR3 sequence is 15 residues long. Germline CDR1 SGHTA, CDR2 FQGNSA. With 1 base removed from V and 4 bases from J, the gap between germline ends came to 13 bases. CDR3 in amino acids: CASSLDRGELYGYTF. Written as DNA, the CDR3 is TGTGCCAGCAGCTTAGATCGGGGGGAACTCTATGGCTACACCTTC.

The CDR3 protein is CARGAPAWCAQPQHF. The CDR3 nucleotides are TGTGCCAGGGGGGCCCCAGCTTGGTGCGCTCAGCCCCAGCATTTT. The genes are TRBV25-1 and TRBJ1-5; a possible D gene is TRBD1 (6 bases). Germline V gene sequence: CDR1 MGHDK, CDR2 SYGVNS. The CDR3 is 15 residues long. Trimming stripped 9 bases from V and 6 bases from J, with 21 bases between.

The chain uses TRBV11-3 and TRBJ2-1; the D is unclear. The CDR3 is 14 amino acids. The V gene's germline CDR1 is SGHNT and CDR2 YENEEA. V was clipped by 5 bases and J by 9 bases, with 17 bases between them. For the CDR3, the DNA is TGTGCCAGCAGCCCCAGTGCTGCGGTCCCTGAGCAGTTCTTC. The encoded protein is CASSPSAAVPEQFF.